The 27 T cell receptor beta chains below were found in one sample sequenced in a study of blood T cells in healthy people across ages. Primed by a sample-barcoded 5' primer and a J-beta primer mix, a second PCR proceeded for about 7 to 11 cycles. TCRdb redid the calling of the 5' RACE reads with MiXCR, one entry per CDR3 protein. The sample lists around 1,500,000 distinct CDR3 sequences, 28% occurring once. The specimen was blood. The receptors come from a woman in her thirties in good health.

This clonotype has a count of ten or more. This chain uses TRBV6-5 with TRBJ2-5; the match to TRBD1 covers 10 bases. From germline, CDR1 is MNHEY and CDR2 SVGAGI. This CDR3 contains 15 residues. J gave up 3 bases and V 5 bases, and 6 bases lay outside the gene matches. CDR3 loop: CASSPPGTGEETQYF. The CDR3, as DNA: TGTGCCAGCAGTCCCCCAGGGACAGGGGAAGAGACCCAGTACTTC.

This chain links TRBV7-2 with TRBJ1-2, with 8 positions matching TRBD1. The CDR3 has 17 amino acids. The germline CDR1 and CDR2 sequences are SGHTA and FQGNSA. J was trimmed by 4 bases and V by 1 base; bases with no gene match: 11. The CDR3 sequence: CASSLEQGVNFGYGYTF. Here the CDR3 DNA reads TGTGCCAGCAGCTTAGAACAGGGGGTTAATTTTGGCTATGGCTACACCTTC. The full variable domain, completed using reference TRBV7-2 and TRBJ1-2, is GAGVSQSPSNKVTEKGKDVELRCDPISGHTALYWYRQSLGQGLEFLIYFQGNSAPDKSGLPSDRFSAERTGGSVSTLTIQRTQQEDSAVYLCASSLEQGVNFGYGYTFGSGTRLTVV.

This clonotype was detected ten times or more. The V gene is TRBV5-1, the J gene TRBJ2-4, with 10 nucleotides matching TRBD2. There are 18 residues in the CDR3. Looked up from germline, CDR1 is SGHRS and CDR2 is YFSETQ. After removal of 6 bases from V and 5 bases from J, the junction contained 17 bases not matched to a gene. In DNA, the CDR3 is TGCGCCAGCACCGGTGGAGCGGGAGGGCCGAGCTCCCAAAACATTCAGTACTTC. This gives the protein CASTGGAGGPSSQNIQYF. Full variable domain (rest looked up from reference TRBV5-1 and TRBJ2-4): KAGVTQTPRYLIKTRGQQVTLSCSPISGHRSVSWYQQTPGQGLQFLFEYFSETQRNKGNFPGRFSGRQFSNSRSEMNVSTLELGDSALYLCASTGGAGGPSSQNIQYFGAGTRLSVL.

Ten or more counts support this clonotype. J is TRBJ2-5 and V is TRBV7-9; D is ambiguous. Trimming left V 4 bases short and J 5 bases short, with 17 bases between. Per the germline V gene, CDR1 is SEHNR and CDR2 is FQNEAQ (reference sequence). The CDR3 runs 15 residues. The CDR3 spells CASSSPRVFVETQYF. The DNA for the CDR3 is TGTGCCAGCAGCTCACCCCGTGTCTTTGTGGAGACCCAGTACTTC.

This clonotype has only a few counts. The genes are TRBV4-1 and TRBJ2-7, with 7 bases fitting TRBD1. V was clipped by 1 base and J by 0 bases; unmatched bases: 12. The CDR3 loop spans 18 amino acids. CDR1 is MGHRA, CDR2 YSYEKL, per germline. The CDR3 reads CASSQGPLDRAYSYEQYF. In DNA, the CDR3 is TGCGCCAGCAGCCAAGGTCCCCTCGACAGGGCTTACTCCTACGAGCAGTACTTC.

The gene calls are TRBV7-3 and TRBJ2-1; 9 positions match TRBD2. This CDR3 comprises 18 residues. Germline V lookup: CDR1 SGHTA, CDR2 FQGTGA. V lost 2 bases to trimming and J lost 4 bases; unmatched junction nucleotides: 12. CDR3 nucleotide sequence: TGTGCCAGCAGCTTACACGTTTCTCCGACTAGCGGTTACAATGAGCAGTTCTTC. Protein: CASSLHVSPTSGYNEQFF.

The chain has TRBV6-2 or TRBV6-3 and TRBJ2-1, with TRBD2 identical over 8 bases. Germline V gives CDR1 MNHEY, CDR2 SVGEGT. The V segment lost 2 bases and the J segment 3 bases; nucleotides outside the gene matches: 15. The CDR3 is made up of 19 amino acids. This CDR3 reads CASSYGRGGGHPIYNEQFF. CDR3 nucleotides: TGTGCCAGCAGTTACGGAAGGGGCGGGGGGCACCCTATCTACAATGAGCAGTTCTTC.

The chain has TRBV29-1 and TRBJ1-1; 9 bases agree with TRBD1. This CDR3 is built from 12 residues. V shed 4 bases and J 4 bases; nucleotides not matched to a gene: 1. Germline lookup yields CDR1 SQVTM and CDR2 ANQGSEA. CDR3 DNA: TGCAGCGTTGGGACAGGGGCCACTGAAGCTTTCTTT. Translation gives CSVGTGATEAFF.

The table lists this clonotype with a few counts. The CDR3 loop reads CASSFYSIAYEQYF. The CDR3 DNA is TGTGCCAGCAGCTTTTACAGCATAGCCTACGAGCAGTACTTC. J is TRBJ2-7 and V is TRBV5-6; D remains unclear. CDR1 and CDR2 from the germline V gene are SGHDT and YYEEEE. V was shortened by 2 bases and J by 2 bases, with 11 bases between the two germline ends. The length of the CDR3 is 14 residues. Based on the CDR3 plus reference TRBV5-6 and TRBJ2-7, the full variable domain is DAGVTQSPTHLIKTRGQQVTLRCSPKSGHDTVSWYQQALGQGPQFIFQYYEEEERQRGNFPDRFSGHQFPNYSSELNVNALLLGDSALYLCASSFYSIAYEQYFGPGTRLTVT.

This clonotype has a count of ten or more. A much larger clone lies one base from this, so it may be a read error. The chain uses TRBV7-2 and TRBJ2-3; D possibly corresponds to TRBD2 (6 bases). The CDR3 loop spans 12 amino acids. The V gene's germline CDR1 is SGHTA and CDR2 FQGNSA. Trimming shortened V by 3 bases and J by 11 bases, and 12 bases separated the two germline ends. DNA of the CDR3: TGTGCCAGCAGCTTCGTAGGGAGGAAGCAGTATTTT. This sequence encodes CASSFVGRKQYF.

Comment on this clonotype: Sequence at one end of the junction differs from germline and may be a read error. V gene TRBV13 combines with J gene TRBJ1-6; 10 positions agree with TRBD1. This CDR3 region has 16 residues. Germline V lookup: CDR1 PRHDT, CDR2 FYEKMQ (reference sequence). DNA for the CDR3: TGTGCCGGCAGCTCAACCGGGACAGGGGATAATTCACCCCTCCACTTT. Amino acid sequence: CAGSSTGTGDNSPLHF.

In this sample, this clonotype turned up a few times. The rearrangement links TRBV19 to TRBJ2-7; TRBD1 might be the D (5 bases). Germline lookup yields CDR1 LNHDA and CDR2 SQIVND (reference sequence). V was trimmed by 2 bases and J by 2 bases, leaving 7 bases between them. The CDR3 has 13 amino acids. DNA for the CDR3: TGTGCCAGTAGTATACAGGGTCCCTACGAGCAGTACTTC. Translating gives CASSIQGPYEQYF.

In its sample, this clonotype was seen a few times. One end of the junction varies from germline; a read error may be responsible. The rearrangement links TRBV20-1 to TRBJ2-5; 8 bases line up with TRBD1. The CDR3 contains 13 residues. Per germline, CDR1 DFQATT and CDR2 SNEGSKA (reference sequence). The CDR3 DNA reads TGCAGTACTAGGACAGGGACTGGGGAGACCCAGTACTTC. Its translation is CSTRTGTGETQYF.

Only a few counts were recorded for this clonotype. The gene calls are TRBV3-1 and TRBJ2-1; maybe TRBD2 (6 bases). This CDR3 has 17 residues. Trimming took off 5 bases at V and 0 bases at J, with 17 bases between the two ends. Germline CDR1 reads LGHDT; CDR2 reads YNNKEL (reference sequence). CDR3 sequence (DNA): TGTGCCAGCAGCGCAACATTTAGCGGCCCCTCCTACAATGAGCAGTTCTTC. Translating gives CASSATFSGPSYNEQFF.

Concerning this clonotype itself: An end of the junction differs from the germline gene, which may be a read error. The chain combines TRBV9 with TRBJ2-6; D gene uncertain. The CDR3 consists of 14 residues. The germline V gene encodes CDR1 SGDLS and CDR2 YYNGEE. As DNA, the CDR3 is TGTGCCAGCAGCGTAAACCTCATGGCCAACGTCCGGACTTTC. Encoded protein: CASSVNLMANVRTF.

This clonotype was found many times. The chain links TRBV6-1 to TRBJ1-2, with D possibly TRBD1 on 6 matching bases. V lost 3 bases to trimming and J lost 2 bases, with 13 bases between them. Per germline, CDR1 MNHNS and CDR2 SASEGT. The CDR3 consists of 15 residues. The CDR3 reads CASSDSGASNYGYTF. The DNA of the CDR3 is TGTGCCAGCAGTGATTCGGGGGCATCGAACTATGGCTACACCTTC.

The V call is TRBV20-1, the J call TRBJ1-1, with TRBD1 matching over 12 bases. V lost 6 bases to trimming and J lost 6 bases; unmatched junction nucleotides: 5. This CDR3 spans 13 amino acids. Germline V gene data show CDR1 as DFQATT and CDR2 as SNEGSKA (reference sequence). The CDR3 here is CSAWGQGASEAFF. CDR3 bases: TGCAGTGCCTGGGGACAGGGGGCCTCTGAAGCTTTCTTT.

V usage is TRBV20-1 and J usage is TRBJ2-3; 8 bases match TRBD1. Germline V gene lookup returns CDR1 DFQATT and CDR2 SNEGSKA (reference sequence). The V and J ends lost 6 bases and 10 bases, in that order; junction bases with no gene match: 15. CDR3 length: 14 residues. In nucleotides, the CDR3 is TGCAGTGCAGCCCGGGACAGGTCTCGTGATGCGCAGTATTTT. Amino acids: CSAARDRSRDAQYF.

Of note for this clonotype: A read error may explain this, as a much larger clone is one base away. The chain joins TRBV7-9 to TRBJ2-7; 8 bases agree with TRBD2. The CDR3 runs 14 residues. The germline gives CDR1 SEHNR, CDR2 FQNEAQ (reference sequence). The CDR3 bases are TGTGCCAGCAGCTCAACTAGCGGACTCTACGAGCAGGACTTC. Amino acid sequence: CASSSTSGLYEQDF.

This clonotype was counted at least ten times. The V call is TRBV9, the J call TRBJ2-6, with 8 positions matching TRBD1. Germline V gene data show CDR1 as SGDLS and CDR2 as YYNGEE. The CDR3 length is 17 residues. With V trimmed by 3 bases and J by 0 bases, 5 bases remained unmatched. CDR3: CASSATGGISGANVLTF. The CDR3 DNA reads TGTGCCAGCAGCGCAACAGGGGGGATCTCTGGGGCCAACGTCCTGACTTTC.

V gene TRBV6-1 combines with J gene TRBJ2-3, with 7 bases that match TRBD1. This CDR3 region has 15 residues. CDR1 is MNHNS, CDR2 SASEGT, per germline. V was pared by 6 bases and J by 2 bases, with 8 bases of the junction left unmatched. CDR3 coding DNA: TGTGCCAGCAGCCCTCCGGGACAGATCACAGATACGCAGTATTTT. It yields the protein CASSPPGQITDTQYF.

The CDR3 region has the DNA TGTGCCAGCAGCCGCATGACAGGGTCGGGCGAGCAGTACTTC. It encodes CASSRMTGSGEQYF. The gene calls are TRBV7-2 and TRBJ2-5; 7 bases line up with TRBD1. The J call could be wrong; TRBJ2-7 is a better fit for the DNA end. The CDR3 is 14 amino acids. CDR1 is SGHTA and CDR2 is FQGNSA in the germline V gene.

This clonotype appeared a few times. Written as DNA, the CDR3 is TGCAGCGTTGAAGATGGCGGACGGTTTGAGGCAACTGAAGCTTTCTTT. Its translation: CSVEDGGRFEATEAFF. V is TRBV29-1 and J is TRBJ1-1; D remains ambiguous. There are 16 residues in the CDR3. Trimming removed 0 bases from V and 5 bases from J, with 19 bases in between. Germline assignment: CDR1 SQVTM and CDR2 ANQGSEA.

The chain employs TRBV12-3 or TRBV12-4 and TRBJ1-1; D ambiguous. CDR3 length: 14 amino acids. The germline V and J ends were trimmed by 6 bases and 5 bases, with 16 bases remaining between them. As DNA, the CDR3 is TGTGCCAGCAGCCTGTGGTTTCAGGAGACTGAAGCTTTCTTT. It encodes CASSLWFQETEAFF.

The rearrangement joins TRBV5-5 to TRBJ2-1, with D tentatively TRBD2 (5 bases). The CDR3 contains 14 residues. CDR1 SGHKS and CDR2 YYEKEE come from the germline V gene (reference sequence). Trimming stripped 0 bases from V and 8 bases from J, with 12 bases between. CDR3 DNA sequence: TGTGCCAGCAGCTTGGGTTCGGAGGTCGATGAGCAGTTCTTC. This encodes CASSLGSEVDEQFF.

The chain joins TRBV5-1 to TRBJ1-2; D not certain. This CDR3 spans 13 amino acids. V dropped 4 bases and J dropped 6 bases, with 13 bases sitting between them. Per the germline V gene, CDR1 is SGHRS and CDR2 is YFSETQ. The CDR3 DNA reads as TGCGCCAGCAGCCTCGCCGGGTCGAATGGCTACACCTTC. Translated, it gives CASSLAGSNGYTF.

This clonotype came up a few times. CDR3 DNA sequence: TGTGCTAGTGGTCGACAGATGAACACTGAAGCTTTCTTT. It encodes CASGRQMNTEAFF. This chain joins TRBV12-5 and TRBJ1-1; a possible D gene is TRBD1 (5 bases). The V end lost 5 bases, the J end lost 0 bases, and 7 bases lay between the germline ends. The V gene's germline CDR1 is LGHNT and CDR2 FRNRAP. The CDR3 has 13 residues. The full variable domain, completed using reference TRBV12-5 and TRBJ1-1, is DARVTQTPRHKVTEMGQEVTMRCQPILGHNTVFWYRQTMMQGLELLAYFRNRAPLDDSGMPKDRFSAEMPDATLATLKIQPSEPRDSAVYFCASGRQMNTEAFFGQGTRLTVV.